Listed here are 19 T cell receptor beta chains from one sample, sequenced in a study of cytomegalovirus exposure and HLA in healthy donors (dated by TCRdb to about 2017). Libraries were prepared through the immunoSEQ multiplex PCR assay. The multiplex PCR relied on a mix of 60 forward primers for TCR Vbeta segments and 13 reverse primers for TCR Jbeta segments. In TCRdb, the immuneACCESS table is reduced to in-frame sequences with V and J assigned. These tables do not hold every clone; where another copy was compared, an unresolved V gene accounts for under half, and the others remain unexplained. The table for this sample lists around 150,000 clones; around 75% of them were counted only once. The leading ten clones occupy about 2.7% of the sample. The sample comprised PBMCs. The receptor set was obtained from a woman aged 45-65 years in good health and CMV-seropositive.

CDR3 coding DNA: TGTGCCAGTCCGGGACAGGGCAAAAAACTGTTTTTT. It codes for CASPGQGKKLFF. The rearrangement joins TRBV9 to TRBJ1-4; TRBD1 matches at 9 bases. The ends lost 8 bases at V and 9 bases at J; junction bases unmatched: 5. There are 12 residues in the CDR3. Germline values: CDR1 SGDLS, CDR2 YYNGEE.

V gene TRBV19 combines with J gene TRBJ2-6; D call uncertain. CDR1 and CDR2 (germline): LNHDA, SQIVND (reference sequence). This CDR3 has 15 amino acids. V lost 3 bases to trimming and J lost 4 bases, with 10 bases between them. The DNA for the CDR3 is TGTGCCAGTAGTATTTTGAGTACCGGGGCCAACGTCCTGACTTTC. This codes for CASSILSTGANVLTF. Complete variable domain (other parts from reference TRBV19 and TRBJ2-6): DGGITQSPKYLFRKEGQNVTLSCEQNLNHDAMYWYRQDPGQGLRLIYYSQIVNDFQKGDIAEGYSVSREKKESFPLTVTSAQKNPTAFYLCASSILSTGANVLTFGAGSRLTVL.

This chain joins TRBV10-2 and TRBJ2-1; 10 bases map to TRBD2. The V gene's germline CDR1 is WSHSY and CDR2 SAAADI. J was trimmed by 4 bases and V by 5 bases; bases with no gene match: 14. CDR3 size: 18 residues. CDR3: CASSFRTSGTKPYNEQFF. The CDR3 DNA follows: TGCGCCAGCAGTTTCAGGACTAGCGGAACTAAGCCTTACAATGAGCAGTTCTTC.

The genes are TRBV5-8 and TRBJ2-3; perhaps TRBD1 as D (6 bases). From germline, CDR1 is SGHTS and CDR2 YDEGEE. Trimming removed 4 bases from V and 0 bases from J, with 18 bases in between. There are 17 residues in the CDR3. The DNA of the CDR3 is TGTGCCAGCAGCCTTGGGCAGGGGTCCTCTAGCACAGATACGCAGTATTTT. It is translated as CASSLGQGSSSTDTQYF.

The V call is TRBV28, the J call TRBJ1-2, with 7 bases fitting TRBD1. Germline V gene data show CDR1 as MDHEN and CDR2 as SYDVKM. The CDR3 consists of 15 residues. V lost 3 bases, J lost 8 bases, and 12 bases stayed unmatched. The CDR3: CASSLGTAPIWGYTF. The CDR3 bases are TGTGCCAGCAGTTTGGGGACAGCCCCTATTTGGGGCTACACCTTC.

The rearrangement joins TRBV6-6 to TRBJ1-2, with 7 bases aligning to TRBD1. Germline assignment: CDR1 MNHNY and CDR2 SVGAGI (reference sequence). The CDR3 loop spans 14 amino acids. V shed 6 bases and J 5 bases; nucleotides not matched to a gene: 9. The CDR3 reads CASSLYPGQYGYTF. In nucleotides, the CDR3 is TGTGCCAGCAGCCTCTACCCGGGACAGTATGGCTACACCTTC.

The chain couples TRBV27 to TRBJ1-1; a weak D match, TRBD1 (5 bases). Germline CDR1 reads MNHEY; CDR2 reads SMNVEV (reference sequence). V lost 5 bases, J lost 4 bases, and 11 bases lay in between. The CDR3 contains 13 residues. CDR3 in amino acids: CASSQWRGTEAFF. The CDR3 DNA follows: TGTGCCAGCAGTCAGTGGAGGGGCACTGAAGCTTTCTTT.

This clone occurred once. The chain combines TRBV5-4 with TRBJ1-1; D uncertain. Trimming pared 2 bases from V and 0 bases from J, leaving 14 bases between. Germline lookup yields CDR1 SGHNT and CDR2 YYREEE (reference sequence). The CDR3 length is 16 residues. The CDR3 spells CASSFGRVGMNTEAFF. In DNA form, the CDR3 reads TGTGCCAGCAGCTTTGGGAGGGTGGGGATGAACACTGAAGCTTTCTTT.

The chain has TRBV2 and TRBJ2-2, with 10 bases matching TRBD1. V was clipped by 6 bases and J by 7 bases; unmatched bases: 8. This CDR3 comprises 15 residues. The germline V gene has CDR1 SNHLY and CDR2 FYNNEI. CDR3 sequence: CASRPGQGIVGELFF. In DNA, the CDR3 is TGTGCCAGCAGGCCGGGACAGGGGATAGTCGGGGAGCTGTTTTTT.

This chain joins TRBV2 and TRBJ1-5, with D possibly being TRBD1 (6 bases). Trimming pared 6 bases from V and 4 bases from J, leaving 13 bases between. The germline V gene encodes CDR1 SNHLY and CDR2 FYNNEI. This CDR3 is 14 amino acids long. This CDR3 reads CASSATGLNQPQHF. Here the CDR3 DNA reads TGTGCCAGCAGCGCTACAGGGCTGAATCAGCCCCAGCATTTT.

J is TRBJ2-5 and V is TRBV2; 11 positions agree with TRBD1. In germline, CDR1 is SNHLY, CDR2 FYNNEI. The CDR3 has 15 amino acids. V lost 5 bases and J lost 0; bases outside the gene matches: 2. Here the CDR3 reads CASSWDRGNQETQYF. CDR3 sequence (DNA): TGTGCCAGCAGTTGGGACAGGGGGAACCAAGAGACCCAGTACTTC.

DNA for the CDR3: TGTGCCAGCAGTTTCGGACAGGTGGATGGGACTGAAGCTTTCTTT. Amino acids: CASSFGQVDGTEAFF. The chain couples TRBV7-9 to TRBJ1-1, with TRBD1 matching 7 bases. J lost 5 bases, V lost 6 bases, and 12 bases had no gene match. This CDR3 comprises 15 residues. CDR1 is SEHNR, CDR2 FQNEAQ, per germline (reference sequence).

The chain carries TRBV14 and TRBJ2-3, with D maybe TRBD1 (5 bases). Trimming left V 1 base short and J 1 base short, with 9 bases between. Germline values: CDR1 SGHDN, CDR2 FVKESK. This CDR3 region has 15 residues. The DNA of the CDR3 is TGTGCCAGCAGCCAAGTTATAGGGGGCACAGATACGCAGTATTTT. This sequence encodes CASSQVIGGTDTQYF. Together with reference TRBV14 and TRBJ2-3, the CDR3 gives the full variable domain: EAGVTQFPSHSVIEKGQTVTLRCDPISGHDNLYWYRRVMGKEIKFLLHFVKESKQDESGMPNNRFLAERTGGTYSTLKVQPAELEDSGVYFCASSQVIGGTDTQYFGPGTRLTVL.

The sample holds a few counts of this clone. This sequence joins TRBV2 and TRBJ1-2; 7 bases map to TRBD1. J gave up 2 bases and V 7 bases, and 7 bases lay outside the gene matches. The CDR3 contains 14 residues. Germline CDR1 and CDR2: SNHLY and FYNNEI. CDR3 in DNA: TGTGCCAGCAAAAACACGGGACAGAACTATGGCTACACCTTC. This sequence encodes CASKNTGQNYGYTF.

The chain links TRBV7-8 to TRBJ1-1; unclear D gene. The CDR3 sequence is 13 residues long. Germline assignment: CDR1 SGHVS and CDR2 FQNEAQ. V lost 5 bases and J lost 4, with 11 bases in between. The CDR3, as DNA: TGTGCCAGCAGCCCGGGATGGGGCACTGAAGCTTTCTTT. Encoded protein: CASSPGWGTEAFF.

The rearrangement links TRBV5-1 to TRBJ2-3, with D maybe TRBD2 (5 bases). In germline, CDR1 is SGHRS, CDR2 YFSETQ. Between the trimmed V and J ends, which lost 1 base and 4 bases, there was a span of 7 bases. This CDR3 comprises 13 residues. The CDR3 region has the DNA TGCGCCAGCAGCTTGAGAGGGTCAGATACGCAGTATTTT. Protein sequence: CASSLRGSDTQYF.

As for this clone: Different DNA sequences within this sample yield the same CDR3. The chain couples TRBV6-1 to TRBJ2-5; TRBD1 is a possible D gene (5 bases). Germline assignment: CDR1 MNHNS and CDR2 SASEGT. Trimming took 4 bases from V and 2 from J, leaving 14 bases between them. The CDR3 extends over 15 amino acids. The CDR3 reads CASSAVVQAQETQYF. The CDR3 nucleotides read TGTGCCAGCAGTGCTGTGGTACAGGCGCAAGAGACCCAGTACTTC.

The CDR3, as DNA: TGTGCCAGCGAACTAGGTGTCATGAACACTGAAGCTTTCTTT. It yields the protein CASELGVMNTEAFF. The rearrangement joins TRBV5-6 to TRBJ1-1; D remains unclear. Trimming removed 7 bases at V and 0 bases at J, with 13 bases between. There are 14 residues in the CDR3. Germline V gene data show CDR1 as SGHDT and CDR2 as YYEEEE.

V gene TRBV5-6 combines with J gene TRBJ2-1, with D unclear. V shed 0 bases and J shed 10 bases, with 8 bases lying between them. The CDR3 has 12 amino acids. Looked up from germline, CDR1 is SGHDT and CDR2 is YYEEEE. The CDR3 here is CASSLAIEEQFF. The CDR3 DNA sequence: TGTGCCAGCAGCTTGGCCATAGAGGAGCAGTTCTTC. Supplemented by reference TRBV5-6 and TRBJ2-1, the full variable domain reads DAGVTQSPTHLIKTRGQQVTLRCSPKSGHDTVSWYQQALGQGPQFIFQYYEEEERQRGNFPDRFSGHQFPNYSSELNVNALLLGDSALYLCASSLAIEEQFFGPGTRLTVL.